The rows below give T cell receptor beta chains drawn from one sample of a study of blood T cell repertoires in COVID-19. Sequencing used immunoSEQ multiplex PCR; TCRdb keeps in-frame clones, though not all of them. In the table there are approximately 160,000 clones, roughly 80% of which are singletons. The sample taken for sequencing was PBMCs or T cells enriched from blood (not recorded which). Receptor source: a woman between 50 and 59 years old who had recovered from COVID-19. Both conserved end residues are part of each CDR3. Each record gives: CDR3 length, J gene, D gene, V gene, clone size, CDR3 DNA, CDR3 protein. A D gene is named only where the DNA matches it firmly. Rows may omit the clone size; those that give it use once, few, many or a size class.

15,TRBJ2-1,TRBD2,TRBV28,NA,TGTGCCAGCAGTTTGTTCTCTAGCGGGATTAATGAGCAGTTCTTC,CASSLFSSGINEQFF
16,TRBJ2-2,TRBD1,TRBV28,NA,TGTGCCAGCAGTTTACTCTTGGCAACAGGGGCCGGGGAGCTGTTTTTT,CASSLLLATGAGELFF
15,TRBJ2-3,TRBD2,TRBV10-3,NA,TGTGCCATCAGTGGGACTAGCGGGGGCACAGATACGCAGTATTTT,CAISGTSGGTDTQYF
14,TRBJ2-3,TRBD2,TRBV19,NA,TGTGCCAGCCAGCGGGAGGGCGTCACAGATACGCAGTATTTT,CASQREGVTDTQYF
15,TRBJ2-3,NA,TRBV7-9,once,TGTGCCAGCAGCTCCCTTTTGGGGCAATCAGATACGCAGTATTTT,CASSSLLGQSDTQYF
13,TRBJ1-2,NA,TRBV3-1/TRBV3-2,once,TGTGCCAGCAGCCAAGGAGGGACTGGTGGCTACACCTTC,CASSQGGTGGYTF
15,TRBJ1-2,NA,TRBV4-1,NA,TGCGCCAGCAGCCAAGTGAGTCTTTATCCGGATGGCTACACCTTC,CASSQVSLYPDGYTF
15,TRBJ1-6,TRBD1,TRBV19,NA,TGTGCCAGTAGTATAAAGACAGGGGATAATTCACCCCTCCACTTT,CASSIKTGDNSPLHF
15,TRBJ1-6,NA,TRBV5-1,NA,TGCGCCAGCAGCTTGGGGACAGACCTTAATTCACCCCTCCACTTT,CASSLGTDLNSPLHF
14,TRBJ1-2,NA,TRBV6-2/TRBV6-3,once,TGTGCCAGCAGTTACTCTCAGGGGTACTATGGCTACACCTTC,CASSYSQGYYGYTF
13,TRBJ1-1,TRBD1,TRBV7-9,NA,TGTGCCAGCAGCAAGGGGGCTTGGACTGAAGCTTTCTTT,CASSKGAWTEAFF
15,TRBJ2-1,TRBD2,TRBV27,NA,TGTGCCAGCAGTCTAAGCGGGAGGATTTTCAATGAGCAGTTCTTC,CASSLSGRIFNEQFF
13,TRBJ2-1,TRBD2,TRBV29-1,NA,TGCAGCGTTGGAGGGAGGGCGTACAATGAGCAGTTCTTC,CSVGGRAYNEQFF
14,TRBJ1-5,NA,TRBV7-9,NA,TGTGCCAGCAGCTTATGGGGGGGGAATCAGCCCCAGCATTTT,CASSLWGGNQPQHF
15,TRBJ2-1,NA,TRBV6-5,NA,TGTGCCAGCAGTCCCGCATGGGGGGAAAGCAATGAGCAGTTCTTC,CASSPAWGESNEQFF
13,TRBJ1-1,NA,TRBV19,NA,TGTGCCAGTAGCTACAGGAGGGGTGGTGAAGCTTTCTTT,CASSYRRGGEAFF
15,TRBJ1-5,TRBD1,TRBV18,NA,TGTGCCAGCTCCCCCTTCCAGGGGGGCAATCAGCCCCAGCATTTT,CASSPFQGGNQPQHF
15,TRBJ1-4,NA,TRBV23-1,NA,TGCGCCAGCAGTCAAACCGACGGGGGGAATGAAAAACTGTTTTTT,CASSQTDGGNEKLFF
15,TRBJ2-1,TRBD2,TRBV5-1,NA,TGCGCCAGCACCCAGCCGGGGGGGGGCTACAATGAGCAGTTCTTC,CASTQPGGGYNEQFF
13,TRBJ2-2,NA,TRBV19,NA,TGTGCCAGTAGTACCTCTAACACCGGGGAGCTGTTTTTT,CASSTSNTGELFF
17,TRBJ2-1,TRBD2,TRBV11-3,NA,TGTGCCAGCAGCGGCCGAGCGGGGGGGCTGTTGTACAATGAGCAGTTCTTC,CASSGRAGGLLYNEQFF
15,TRBJ2-3,TRBD2,TRBV28,NA,TGTGCCAGCAGTGCTAGCGGGAAGTACGCAGATACGCAGTATTTT,CASSASGKYADTQYF
13,TRBJ2-1,NA,TRBV19,NA,TGTGCCAGCACTAATGGACTGACGAATGAGCAGTTCTTC,CASTNGLTNEQFF
13,TRBJ1-5,NA,TRBV7-3,NA,TGTGCCAGCAGCTTAGAGAGCAATCAGCCCCAGCATTTT,CASSLESNQPQHF
15,TRBJ1-3,NA,TRBV28,once,TGTGCCACAGACGATCAGACAGCCTCTGGAAACACCATATATTTT,CATDDQTASGNTIYF
15,TRBJ1-4,NA,TRBV6-5,NA,TGTGCCAGCAGTCAGAACCCCACCAGAGGTGAAAAACTGTTTTTT,CASSQNPTRGEKLFF
11,TRBJ1-2,NA,TRBV19,once,TGTGCCAGTACCGGGAGGGTAGACTACACCTTC,CASTGRVDYTF
14,TRBJ1-4,NA,TRBV14,NA,TGTGCCAGCAAGCAGGGGCCGGCGAATGAAAAACTGTTTTTT,CASKQGPANEKLFF
15,TRBJ1-2,NA,TRBV24-1,few,TGTGCCACCAGTGATTTAAACAGAGATAACTATGGCTACACCTTC,CATSDLNRDNYGYTF
14,TRBJ1-5,NA,TRBV28,once,TGTGCCAGCAGTTTATACGCGGGAAATCAGCCCCAGCATTTT,CASSLYAGNQPQHF
14,TRBJ2-1,NA,TRBV7-9,once,TGTGCCAGCAGCTTAGAGGGGTCCTACAATGAGCAGTTCTTC,CASSLEGSYNEQFF
14,TRBJ2-5,TRBD2,TRBV5-8,few,TGTGCCAGCAGCTCAGGACTAGCGCAAGAGACCCAGTACTTC,CASSSGLAQETQYF
15,TRBJ1-1,NA,TRBV19,NA,TGTGCCAGTAGTATCCAACAGGATTGGGGCACTGAAGCTTTCTTT,CASSIQQDWGTEAFF
15,TRBJ1-5,NA,TRBV2,NA,TGTGCCAGCAGTGTAACGGAGAATAGCAATCAGCCCCAGCATTTT,CASSVTENSNQPQHF
15,TRBJ1-2,NA,TRBV7-2,NA,TGTGCCAGCAGCTTAGGGAGACAGACCGGGTGGGGCTACACCTTC,CASSLGRQTGWGYTF
15,TRBJ2-5,NA,TRBV7-7,NA,TGTGCTAGCAGCCAGGGTGGGGTCCCCTTAGAGACCCAGTACTTC,CASSQGGVPLETQYF
12,TRBJ2-1,NA,TRBV28,NA,TGTGCCAGCAGTTTAGGCGACTCTGAGCAGTTCTTC,CASSLGDSEQFF
15,TRBJ2-7,TRBD2,TRBV5-4,NA,TGTGCCAGCAGCTTGGGGGGACTAGGGACCTACGAGCAGTACTTC,CASSLGGLGTYEQYF
17,TRBJ1-2,NA,TRBV5-1,NA,TGCGCCAGCAGCCCCATAATCCGGCGGACAGACGTCTATGGCTACACCTTC,CASSPIIRRTDVYGYTF
15,TRBJ2-2,NA,TRBV18,NA,TGTGCCAGCTCACCCTTGGACTCGATTACCGGGGAGCTGTTTTTT,CASSPLDSITGELFF
14,TRBJ1-5,TRBD1,TRBV7-8,NA,TGTGCCAGCAGTAGGACAGGCTATAATCAGCCCCAGCATTTT,CASSRTGYNQPQHF